These 8 T cell receptor beta chains came from one sample sequenced in a study of PD-1 blockade in mismatch repair-deficient tumors (dated by TCRdb to the late 2010s). Receptor amplification or capture employed the immunoSEQ multiplex PCR assay. Entries here come from immuneACCESS through TCRdb and include only in-frame sequences with V and J called. Some clones fail to appear in such tables; in the studies checked, an unresolved V gene covers under half of the shortfall, and the cause of the remainder is unknown. A total of about 120,000 clones appear in this sample, 85% to 90% of them only once. The ten largest clones represent about 13% of the sample. Source: peripheral blood, taken 44 weeks after starting pembrolizumab. These receptors all stem from an adult with mismatch repair-deficient cancer.

V usage is TRBV5-1 and J usage is TRBJ2-5, with unresolved D. Per the germline V gene, CDR1 is SGHRS and CDR2 is YFSETQ. The CDR3 consists of 12 residues. V was clipped by 0 bases and J by 5 bases, with 5 bases between them. This CDR3 is CASSLVFETQYF. Here the CDR3 DNA reads TGCGCCAGCAGCTTGGTTTTTGAGACCCAGTACTTC.

The V gene is TRBV6-5, the J gene TRBJ2-3; D call uncertain. The CDR3 has 13 amino acids. Germline V gene data show CDR1 as MNHEY and CDR2 as SVGAGI. Trimming took off 0 bases at V and 7 bases at J, with 8 bases between the two ends. The CDR3 sequence is CASSYSPDHTQYF. CDR3 bases: TGTGCCAGCAGTTACTCGCCCGATCATACGCAGTATTTT.

The chain links TRBV7-9 to TRBJ1-1; D gene unclear. This CDR3 is built from 14 residues. Between the trimmed V and J ends, which lost 2 bases and 0 bases, there was a span of 7 bases. Germline lookup yields CDR1 SEHNR and CDR2 FQNEAQ (reference sequence). CDR3: CASSLYTVNTEAFF. CDR3 coding DNA: TGTGCCAGCAGCTTATATACGGTGAACACTGAAGCTTTCTTT. Variable domain in full (rest from reference TRBV7-9 and TRBJ1-1): DTGVSQNPRHKITKRGQNVTFRCDPISEHNRLYWYRQTLGQGPEFLTYFQNEAQLEKSRLLSDRFSAERPKGSFSTLEIQRTEQGDSAMYLCASSLYTVNTEAFFGQGTRLTVV.

The chain recombines TRBV30 with TRBJ2-7, with D possibly TRBD2 on 5 matching bases. There are 12 residues in the CDR3. Germline V gene sequence: CDR1 GTSNPN, CDR2 SVGIG (reference sequence). V shed 5 bases and J shed 0 bases, with 8 bases lying between them. The CDR3 is CAWQRSSYEQYF. CDR3 DNA: TGTGCCTGGCAGCGGAGCTCCTACGAGCAGTACTTC.

V usage is TRBV6-1 and J usage is TRBJ2-3; a weak D match, TRBD1 (6 bases). Germline CDR1 reads MNHNS; CDR2 reads SASEGT. Trimming took 4 bases from V and 0 from J, leaving 11 bases between them. The CDR3 totals 15 residues. CDR3 loop: CASSVGTLSTDTQYF. The CDR3 nucleotides are TGTGCCAGCAGTGTCGGGACACTCAGCACAGATACGCAGTATTTT.

The chain recombines TRBV9 with TRBJ1-2; tentatively, D is TRBD1 (6 bases). This CDR3 region has 15 residues. V gave up 3 bases and J gave up 7 bases, with 19 bases separating them. Germline CDR1 is SGDLS and CDR2 is YYNGEE. CDR3 DNA: TGTGCCAGCAGCGCCGGCACAGGGCGGGGGGGTGGCTACACCTTC. Translating it yields CASSAGTGRGGGYTF.

The chain has TRBV29-1 and TRBJ2-1; 15 bases match TRBD2. The length of the CDR3 is 16 residues. Germline V lookup: CDR1 SQVTM, CDR2 ANQGSEA. The junction had 2 bases not matched to a gene; V was cut back by 1 base and J by 4 bases. CDR3 in amino acids: CSVEGTSGRAYNEQFF. The CDR3 DNA reads as TGCAGCGTTGAAGGGACTAGCGGGAGGGCTTACAATGAGCAGTTCTTC.

The chain couples TRBV5-8 to TRBJ2-3; the match to TRBD1 covers 8 bases. After removal of 10 bases from V and 7 bases from J, the junction contained 11 bases not matched to a gene. Germline CDR1 SGHTS, CDR2 YDEGEE. The CDR3 consists of 13 residues. CDR3 sequence reads: CAWLGRGQYTQYF. The CDR3 DNA reads TGTGCCTGGCTGGGCAGGGGGCAATATACGCAGTATTTT.